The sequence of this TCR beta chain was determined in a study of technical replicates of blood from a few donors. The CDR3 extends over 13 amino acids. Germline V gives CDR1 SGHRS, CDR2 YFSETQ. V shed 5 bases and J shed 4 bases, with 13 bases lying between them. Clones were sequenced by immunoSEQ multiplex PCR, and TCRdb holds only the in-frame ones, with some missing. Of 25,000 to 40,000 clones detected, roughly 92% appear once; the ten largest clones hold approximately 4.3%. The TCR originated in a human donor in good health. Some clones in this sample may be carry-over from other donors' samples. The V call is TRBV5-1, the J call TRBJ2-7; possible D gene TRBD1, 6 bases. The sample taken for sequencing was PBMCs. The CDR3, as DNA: TGCGCCAGCAGAGGTCAGGGGATTTACGAGCAGTACTTC. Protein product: CASRGQGIYEQYF. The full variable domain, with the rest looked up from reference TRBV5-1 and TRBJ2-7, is KAGVTQTPRYLIKTRGQQVTLSCSPISGHRSVSWYQQTPGQGLQFLFEYFSETQRNKGNFPGRFSGRQFSNSRSEMNVSTLELGDSALYLCASRGQGIYEQYFGPGTRLTVT.